This passage covers 10 T cell receptor beta chains from one sample sequenced in a study of cytomegalovirus exposure and HLA in healthy donors (dated by TCRdb to 2017 to 2019). Library prep was done by the immunoSEQ multiplex PCR assay. A mixture of 60 forward primers for TCR Vbeta segments and 13 reverse primers for TCR Jbeta segments was used in the multiplex PCR. TCRdb provides this immuneACCESS table in a form limited to in-frame rearrangements. Some clones are lacking; in checked studies, under half of them reflect an unresolved V gene, and why the rest are absent is not known. The sample table records 80,000 to 95,000 clones; 65% to 80% of these occur just once. The ten largest clones represent approximately 16% of the sample. Sequenced material: PBMCs. Source of these receptors: a woman younger than 35 in good health and CMV-seropositive.

V is TRBV7-2 and J is TRBJ2-1, with TRBD1 matching over 9 bases. V was clipped by 5 bases and J by 8 bases; unmatched bases: 13. The CDR3 consists of 16 residues. Germline CDR1 SGHTA, CDR2 FQGNSA. The CDR3, as DNA: TGTGCCAGCAGCCATACCGGGACAGGGCCTGGCGATGAGCAGTTCTTC. Translation: CASSHTGTGPGDEQFF.

The chain links TRBV4-3 to TRBJ2-5; TRBD2 matches 8 bases. The CDR3 is 15 amino acids. The germline V gene encodes CDR1 LGHNA and CDR2 YSLEER. Trimming removed 1 base from V and 5 bases from J; junction bases left unmatched: 6. The CDR3 DNA reads TGCGCCAGCAGCCAAGGTGGGACTAGTCGGGAGACCCAGTACTTC. It specifies CASSQGGTSRETQYF.

This rearrangement joins TRBV7-2 to TRBJ2-1, with 10 nucleotides matching TRBD2. Germline V CDR1 and CDR2: SGHTA, FQGNSA. This CDR3 is built from 15 residues. Trimming took 5 bases from V and 9 from J; bases not matched to a gene: 10. Here the CDR3 DNA reads TGTGCCAGCAGCGCTAGCGGGAGTAAGCACACTGAGCAGTTCTTC. Amino acids: CASSASGSKHTEQFF.

V usage is TRBV5-1 and J usage is TRBJ2-1; 7 bases map to TRBD2. V lost 3 bases and J lost 1; bases outside the gene matches: 7. The CDR3 has 16 amino acids. CDR1 is SGHRS, CDR2 YFSETQ, per germline. The CDR3 loop is CASSSGSGSSYNEQFF. In nucleotides, the CDR3 is TGCGCCAGCAGCTCCGGTAGCGGGTCATCCTACAATGAGCAGTTCTTC.

The V and J genes are TRBV6-6 and TRBJ1-4; no clear D gene. The germline gives CDR1 MNHNY, CDR2 SVGAGI (reference sequence). V was shortened by 4 bases and J by 8 bases, with 14 bases between the two germline ends. The CDR3 runs to 14 residues. The chain's CDR3 is CASSSGIQREKLFF. The CDR3 DNA reads TGTGCCAGCAGTTCGGGAATCCAAAGAGAAAAACTGTTTTTT.

This chain joins TRBV7-3 and TRBJ2-2; the D is unclear. CDR1 SGHTA and CDR2 FQGTGA come from the germline V gene. The length of the CDR3 is 15 residues. The V end was cut by 4 bases, the J end by 1 base, with 10 bases between. CDR3 amino acids: CASSYNPQNTGELFF. The CDR3 coding sequence is TGTGCCAGCAGCTACAACCCTCAGAACACCGGGGAGCTGTTTTTT.

V gene TRBV7-2 combines with J gene TRBJ2-3; D unclear. Germline loops: CDR1 SGHTA, CDR2 FQGNSA. The V and J ends lost 5 bases and 4 bases respectively, with 10 bases between them. The CDR3 is 13 residues long. CDR3 amino acids: CASSLAHSDTQYF. The CDR3 nucleotides read TGTGCCAGCAGCCTCGCGCACTCAGATACGCAGTATTTT.

This clone was picked up a small number of times. This rearrangement joins TRBV19 to TRBJ1-2; tentative D call: TRBD1 (6 bases). With 8 bases removed from V and 8 bases from J, the gap between germline ends came to 24 bases. Germline-derived CDR1 and CDR2 are LNHDA and SQIVND (reference sequence). The CDR3 spans 15 residues. The CDR3 DNA sequence: TGTGCCAGTGGAGCGGGGGACATTCGCCGTCCGGGCTACACCTTC. As protein: CASGAGDIRRPGYTF.

The chain carries TRBV25-1 and TRBJ2-7; 9 bases are a match to TRBD2. This CDR3 comprises 16 residues. Germline values: CDR1 MGHDK, CDR2 SYGVNS. With 2 bases clipped from V and 3 bases from J, the junction kept 8 bases outside the gene matches. Written as DNA, the CDR3 is TGTGCCAGCAGTGAAGGTGGTCCTAGCGGGAACTACGAGCAGTACTTC. It specifies CASSEGGPSGNYEQYF.

The chain has TRBV4-3 and TRBJ2-1; 10 bases fit TRBD2. The V gene's germline CDR1 is LGHNA and CDR2 YSLEER. The CDR3 runs to 16 residues. The ends lost 0 bases at V and 9 bases at J; junction bases unmatched: 8. DNA for the CDR3: TGCGCCAGCAGCCAAGAAGTTGCTAGCGGGAGAATTGAGCAGTTCTTC. Protein sequence: CASSQEVASGRIEQFF.